This T cell receptor beta chain appears in the sequencing data of a study of blood T cell repertoires in COVID-19. This clone was observed a single time. The V gene's germline CDR1 is SGHTA and CDR2 FQGTGA. This CDR3 comprises 15 residues. Trimming removed 5 bases from V and 8 bases from J; junction bases left unmatched: 8. Method: immunoSEQ multiplex PCR; TCRdb's copy keeps in-frame clones and lacks some. The data contain fewer than 200,000 clones, about 83% of them seen just once; the ten biggest clones take up 3.6%. The sequenced material came from PBMCs or T cells enriched from blood (not recorded which). The chain uses TRBV7-3 and TRBJ2-1; 11 nucleotides align to TRBD2. This clonotype originated in a woman aged 45-65 years in a cohort exposed to, infected with or recovered from COVID-19 (not recorded which). The CDR3 DNA reads as TGTGCCAGCAGCGTCACTAGCGGGAGTTTCGATGAGCAGTTCTTC. Translation gives CASSVTSGSFDEQFF.